This T cell receptor beta chain is from a study of CD8 T cells in ankylosing spondylitis. General study points: Disease-linked clones were found to be CD8+ and relatively rare in peripheral blood. In ankylosing spondylitis patients, matched synovial fluid reportedly showed significant enrichment of disease-linked clones. Ankylosing spondylitis blood appeared to carry a characteristic TCR beta motif of under ten highly homologous variants. Reactive arthritis synovial fluid and blood were previously reported to contain some motif variants.

Quantitative barcoded 5'-RACE was used to prepare TCR beta libraries. Using its own MiXCR run on the 5' RACE reads, TCRdb lists one record per CDR3 protein. The data hold about 510,000 distinct CDR3 sequences, with about 5.2% observed a single time. The CDR3 runs 14 residues. Germline-derived CDR1 and CDR2 are DFQATT and SNEGSKA (reference sequence). The V end was cut by 0 bases, the J end by 3 bases, with 8 bases between. This clonotype was found many times. Its antigen is unknown. This chain connects TRBV20-1 to TRBJ2-2, with no clear D. Sequencing used blood, either unsorted or a sorted T cell fraction (not recorded which). The TCR comes from a male donor with ankylosing spondylitis. CDR3 sequence reads: CSARDVRDTGELFF. The CDR3 nucleotides are TGCAGTGCTAGAGATGTAAGGGACACCGGGGAGCTGTTTTTT.